Ten or more counts support the clone carrying this T cell receptor beta chain. Germline CDR1 and CDR2: SGHTA and FQGTGA. The CDR3 runs to 19 residues. J gave up 5 bases and V 1 base, and 14 bases lay outside the gene matches. The entry originates in a study of Graves' ophthalmopathy and Graves' hyperthyroidism. Moderately to severely active ophthalmopathy under 3 months, CAS at least 3, NOSPECS at least 4. Physicians reached a diagnosis by relying on clinical symptoms, serum thyroxine, TRAb, thyroid ultrasound and orbital computed tomography. The PBMC fraction was derived from around 10 ml of fresh peripheral blood. Amplification of TCR beta CDR3 regions used RNA transcripts. An opening RT-PCR round employed HTBI primers and preceded a second-round multiplex PCR. TCRdb used MiXCR to reprocess the multiplex PCR reads, holding one entry per CDR3 protein. The data show 300,000 or so distinct CDR3 sequences, about 17% seen once.

The chain uses TRBV7-3 and TRBJ2-2; 9 bases match TRBD2. Sequencing was carried out using peripheral blood. The TCR originated in an adult man with Graves' ophthalmopathy. The CDR3: CASSLMLLPRGGGTGELFF. The CDR3 DNA follows: TGTGCCAGCAGCTTAATGTTACTTCCGCGGGGGGGAGGGACCGGGGAGCTGTTTTTT.